The clone carrying this TCR beta chain has a count of ten or more. Antigen: not known. Germline CDR1 KGHDR, CDR2 SFDVKD. The CDR3 sequence is 14 residues long. V shed 4 bases and J 10 bases; nucleotides not matched to a gene: 8. This specimen belongs to a study of T cells after yellow fever vaccination. About the research overall: Fractions of limited cellularity were prepared by means of SMART-Seq v4 Ultra Low Input.

Findings and caveats of the study: A weaker but faster secondary response was observed, peaking on day 5 versus 15.

One entry per CDR3 protein results from TCRdb running MiXCR on the 5' RACE reads. The repertoire includes 160,000 or so distinct CDR3 sequences, approximately 6.8% of them detected once, and more than 2% sits in the top ten. This material consisted of CD4+ T cells sorted from PBMCs, taken more than 4 days after the first yellow fever vaccination. This TCR was sampled from a man aged 18-30 years who received the YFV17D yellow fever vaccine. This chain uses TRBV24-1 with TRBJ2-3, with 9 positions matching TRBD2. The CDR3 spells CATSDPGLAPSQYF. The CDR3 region has the DNA TGTGCCACCAGTGACCCCGGACTAGCGCCTTCGCAGTATTTT.